This record concerns one T cell receptor (beta chain) sequence. The data stem from a study of control samples from healthy donors and cancer patients. The trim removed 4 bases at V and 6 bases at J, leaving 14 bases unmatched. CDR1 and CDR2 (germline): SGHRS, YFSETQ. The CDR3 sequence is 17 residues long. Clones were sequenced by immunoSEQ multiplex PCR, and TCRdb holds only the in-frame ones, with some missing. This table holds around 94,000 clones, approximately 93% found once. J is TRBJ2-1 and V is TRBV5-1; 9 bases fit TRBD2. The TCR was taken from a woman in her twenties or thirties in good health. The sample was blood. Written as DNA, the CDR3 is TGCGCCAGCAGCGGACGTTACGTAGCGGGAGCGCCCAATGAGCAGTTCTTC. Encoded protein: CASSGRYVAGAPNEQFF.